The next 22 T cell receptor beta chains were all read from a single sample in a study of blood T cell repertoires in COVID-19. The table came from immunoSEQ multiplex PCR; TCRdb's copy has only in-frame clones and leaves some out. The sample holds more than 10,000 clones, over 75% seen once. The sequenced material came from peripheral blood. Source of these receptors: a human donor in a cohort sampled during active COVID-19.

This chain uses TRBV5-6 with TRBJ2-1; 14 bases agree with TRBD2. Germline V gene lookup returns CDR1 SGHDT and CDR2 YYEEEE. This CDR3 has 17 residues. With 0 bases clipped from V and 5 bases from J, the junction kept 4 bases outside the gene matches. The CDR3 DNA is TGTGCCAGCAGCTTGGGACTAGCGGGGGGGTTGAACAATGAGCAGTTCTTC. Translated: CASSLGLAGGLNNEQFF.

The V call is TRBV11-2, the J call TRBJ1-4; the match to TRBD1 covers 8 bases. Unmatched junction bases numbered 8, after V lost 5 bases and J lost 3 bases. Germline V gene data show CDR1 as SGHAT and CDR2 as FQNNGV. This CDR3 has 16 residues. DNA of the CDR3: TGTGCCAGCAGCCACCTAGACAGGGGATCTAATGAAAAACTGTTTTTT. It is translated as CASSHLDRGSNEKLFF.

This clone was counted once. CDR3 amino acids: CAWRTSSYEQYF. In DNA, the CDR3 is TGTGCCTGGAGGACTAGCAGCTACGAGCAGTACTTC. The chain has TRBV30 and TRBJ2-7, with TRBD2 matching over 7 bases. The CDR3 runs 12 residues. Looked up from germline, CDR1 is GTSNPN and CDR2 is SVGIG (reference sequence). The trim removed 3 bases at V and 3 bases at J, leaving 2 bases unmatched.

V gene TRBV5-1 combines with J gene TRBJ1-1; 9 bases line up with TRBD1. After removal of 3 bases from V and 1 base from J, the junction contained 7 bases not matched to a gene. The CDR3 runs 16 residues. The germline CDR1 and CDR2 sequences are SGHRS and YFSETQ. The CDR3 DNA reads TGCGCCAGCAGCTCCCTACAGGGGGCGAAGAACACTGAAGCTTTCTTT. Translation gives CASSSLQGAKNTEAFF.

In DNA, the CDR3 is TGTGCCTGGAGTGTGAGGGCGAACACTGAAGCTTTCTTT. Its protein is CAWSVRANTEAFF. This rearrangement joins TRBV30 to TRBJ1-1; D is ambiguous. Germline V gene sequence: CDR1 GTSNPN, CDR2 SVGIG (reference sequence). The CDR3 is 13 residues long. Trimming stripped 0 bases from V and 1 base from J, with 6 bases between.

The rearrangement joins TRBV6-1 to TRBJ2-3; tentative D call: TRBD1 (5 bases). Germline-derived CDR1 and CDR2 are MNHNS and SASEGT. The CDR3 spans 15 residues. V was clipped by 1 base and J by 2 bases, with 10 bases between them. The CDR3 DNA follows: TGTGCCAGCAGTGAAGGGGGCACACACACAGATACGCAGTATTTT. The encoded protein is CASSEGGTHTDTQYF.

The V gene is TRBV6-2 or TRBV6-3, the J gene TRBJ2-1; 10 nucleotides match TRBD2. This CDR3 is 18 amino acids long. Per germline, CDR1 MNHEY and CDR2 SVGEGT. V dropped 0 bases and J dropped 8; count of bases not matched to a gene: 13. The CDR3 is CASSYSSGAGTSVDEQFF. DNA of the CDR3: TGTGCCAGCAGTTACTCGAGCGGGGCTGGGACTAGCGTCGATGAGCAGTTCTTC.

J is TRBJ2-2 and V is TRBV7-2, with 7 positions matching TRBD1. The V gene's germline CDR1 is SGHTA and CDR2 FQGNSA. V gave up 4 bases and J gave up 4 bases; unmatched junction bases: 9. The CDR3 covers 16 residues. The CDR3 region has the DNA TGTGCCAGCAGCTACGGGACAGCCGGAGGCACCGGGGAGCTGTTTTTT. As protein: CASSYGTAGGTGELFF. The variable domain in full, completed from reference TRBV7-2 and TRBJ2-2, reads GAGVSQSPSNKVTEKGKDVELRCDPISGHTALYWYRQSLGQGLEFLIYFQGNSAPDKSGLPSDRFSAERTGGSVSTLTIQRTQQEDSAVYLCASSYGTAGGTGELFFGEGSRLTVL.

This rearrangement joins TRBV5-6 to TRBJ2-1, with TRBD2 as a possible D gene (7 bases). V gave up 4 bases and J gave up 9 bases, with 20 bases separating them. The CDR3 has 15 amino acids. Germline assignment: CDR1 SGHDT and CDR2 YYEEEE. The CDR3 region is CASSHSGARGFEQFF. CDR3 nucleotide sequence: TGTGCCAGCAGCCACAGCGGGGCGAGGGGGTTTGAGCAGTTCTTC.

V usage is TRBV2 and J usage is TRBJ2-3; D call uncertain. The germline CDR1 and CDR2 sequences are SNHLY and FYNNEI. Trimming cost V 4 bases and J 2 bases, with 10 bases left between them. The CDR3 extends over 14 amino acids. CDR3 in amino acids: CASSVTGPTDTQYF. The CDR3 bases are TGTGCCAGCAGTGTCACGGGTCCCACAGATACGCAGTATTTT. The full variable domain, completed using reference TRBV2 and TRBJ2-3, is EPEVTQTPSHQVTQMGQEVILRCVPISNHLYFYWYRQILGQKVEFLVSFYNNEISEKSEIFDDQFSVERPDGSNFTLKIRSTKLEDSAMYFCASSVTGPTDTQYFGPGTRLTVL.

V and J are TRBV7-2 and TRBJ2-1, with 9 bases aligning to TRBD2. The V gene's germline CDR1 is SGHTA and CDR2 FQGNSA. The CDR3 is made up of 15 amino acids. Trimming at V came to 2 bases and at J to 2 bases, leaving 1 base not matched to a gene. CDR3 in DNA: TGTGCCAGCAGCTTAAGACTAGCGGCCTACAATGAGCAGTTCTTC. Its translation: CASSLRLAAYNEQFF.

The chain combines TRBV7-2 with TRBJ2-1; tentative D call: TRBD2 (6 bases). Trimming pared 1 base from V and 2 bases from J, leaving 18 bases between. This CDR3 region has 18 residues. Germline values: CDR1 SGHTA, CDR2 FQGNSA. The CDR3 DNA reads TGTGCCAGCAGCTTAGTCGGGTCGCGGGGAACCCCCTACAATGAGCAGTTCTTC. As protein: CASSLVGSRGTPYNEQFF.

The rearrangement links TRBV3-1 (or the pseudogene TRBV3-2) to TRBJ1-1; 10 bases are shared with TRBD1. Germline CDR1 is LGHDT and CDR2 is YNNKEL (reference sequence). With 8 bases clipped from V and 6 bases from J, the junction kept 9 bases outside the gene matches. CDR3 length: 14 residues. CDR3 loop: CASAPGDRGPEAFF. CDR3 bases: TGTGCCAGCGCGCCAGGGGACAGGGGACCTGAAGCTTTCTTT.

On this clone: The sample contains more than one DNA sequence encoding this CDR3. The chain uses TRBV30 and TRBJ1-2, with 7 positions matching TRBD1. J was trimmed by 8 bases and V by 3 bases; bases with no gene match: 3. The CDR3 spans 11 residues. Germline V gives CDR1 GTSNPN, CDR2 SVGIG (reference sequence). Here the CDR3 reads CAWSRGGGYTF. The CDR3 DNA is TGTGCCTGGAGCCGAGGGGGCGGCTACACCTTC. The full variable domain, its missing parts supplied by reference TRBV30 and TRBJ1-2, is SQTIHQWPATLVQPVGSPLSLECTVEGTSNPNLYWYRQAAGRGLQLLFYSVGIGQISSEVPQNLSASRPQDRQFILSSKKLLLSDSGFYLCAWSRGGGYTFGSGTRLTVV.

This chain's CDR3 is CASSQGLAGGFDEQFF. Here the CDR3 DNA reads TGCGCCAGCAGCCAAGGACTAGCGGGGGGGTTTGATGAGCAGTTCTTC. J is TRBJ2-1 and V is TRBV4-3, with 14 bases identical to TRBD2. This CDR3 is built from 16 residues. Trimming took 1 base from V and 8 from J; bases not matched to a gene: 4. Germline CDR1 and CDR2: LGHNA and YSLEER.

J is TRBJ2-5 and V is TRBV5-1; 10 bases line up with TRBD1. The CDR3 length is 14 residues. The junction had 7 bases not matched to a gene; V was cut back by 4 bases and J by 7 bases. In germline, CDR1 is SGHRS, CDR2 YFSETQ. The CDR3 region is CASSETGGVGTQYF. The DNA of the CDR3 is TGCGCCAGCAGCGAGACAGGGGGCGTTGGGACCCAGTACTTC.

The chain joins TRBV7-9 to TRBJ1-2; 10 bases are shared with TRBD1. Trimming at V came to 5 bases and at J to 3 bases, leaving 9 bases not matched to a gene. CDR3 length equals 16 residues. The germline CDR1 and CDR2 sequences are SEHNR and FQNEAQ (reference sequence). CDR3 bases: TGTGCCAGCAGCCCAGCAGGGACAGGGGACCACTATGGCTACACCTTC. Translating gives CASSPAGTGDHYGYTF.

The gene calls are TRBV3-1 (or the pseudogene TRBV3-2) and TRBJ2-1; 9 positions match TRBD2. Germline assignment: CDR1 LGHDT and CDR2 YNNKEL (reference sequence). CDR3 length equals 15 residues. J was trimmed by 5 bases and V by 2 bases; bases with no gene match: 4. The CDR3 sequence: CASSQTGLAHNEQFF. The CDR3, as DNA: TGTGCCAGCAGCCAAACGGGACTAGCACACAATGAGCAGTTCTTC.

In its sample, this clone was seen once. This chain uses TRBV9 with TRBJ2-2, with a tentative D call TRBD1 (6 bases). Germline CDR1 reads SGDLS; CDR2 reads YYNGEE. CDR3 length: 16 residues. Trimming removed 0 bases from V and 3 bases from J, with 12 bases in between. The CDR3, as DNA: TGTGCCAGCAGCGTAGCCTGGGGGCGTGACACCGGGGAGCTGTTTTTT. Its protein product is CASSVAWGRDTGELFF.

The CDR3 sequence: CASSLGAGGSSDTQYF. CDR3 in DNA: TGTGCCAGCAGCTTAGGAGCGGGGGGGTCATCGGATACGCAGTATTTT. The rearrangement joins TRBV7-2 to TRBJ2-3, with TRBD2 matching over 10 bases. In germline, CDR1 is SGHTA, CDR2 FQGNSA. V shed 1 base and J 6 bases; nucleotides not matched to a gene: 7. This CDR3 is built from 16 residues.

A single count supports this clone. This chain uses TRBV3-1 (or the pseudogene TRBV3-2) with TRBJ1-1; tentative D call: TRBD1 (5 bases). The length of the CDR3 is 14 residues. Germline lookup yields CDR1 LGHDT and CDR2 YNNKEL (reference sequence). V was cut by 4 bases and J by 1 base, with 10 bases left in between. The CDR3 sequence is CASSLAQGNTEAFF. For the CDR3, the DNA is TGTGCCAGCAGCCTTGCTCAGGGGAACACTGAAGCTTTCTTT.

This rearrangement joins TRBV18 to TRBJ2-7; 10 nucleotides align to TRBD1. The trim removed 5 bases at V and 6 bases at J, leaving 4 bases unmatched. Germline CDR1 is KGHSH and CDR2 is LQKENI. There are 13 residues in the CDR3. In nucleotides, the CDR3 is TGTGCCAGCTCAGTGGGACAGGGGTCCGAGCAGTACTTC. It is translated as CASSVGQGSEQYF.